A single sample is the source of the 24 T cell receptor beta chains below, sequenced in a study of blood T cell repertoires in COVID-19. Sequencing was performed with immunoSEQ multiplex PCR; in TCRdb, only in-frame clones are kept and a portion is missing. Counted here are about 130,000 clones, approximately 86% occurring once; the ten biggest clones make up approximately 2.2%. The sample comprised PBMCs or T cells enriched from blood (not recorded which). The receptor set was obtained from a woman aged 45-60 years who had recovered from COVID-19.

The chain uses TRBV10-3 and TRBJ2-1; maybe TRBD2 (5 bases). The CDR3 length is 11 residues. V lost 10 bases and J 9 bases, leaving 13 bases between the germline ends. Germline CDR1 ENHRY, CDR2 SYGVKD. The CDR3 loop is CATARTAEQFF. CDR3 coding DNA: TGTGCCACCGCCCGGACTGCTGAGCAGTTCTTC.

This clone appeared a few times. This rearrangement joins TRBV18 to TRBJ2-1; TRBD1 or TRBD2 may be the D gene (7 bases each). This CDR3 spans 14 amino acids. V shed 6 bases and J shed 4 bases, with 13 bases lying between them. Germline values: CDR1 KGHSH, CDR2 LQKENI. CDR3: CASSPGGGYNEQFF. CDR3 coding DNA: TGTGCCAGCTCCCCAGGGGGGGGTTACAATGAGCAGTTCTTC. Together with reference TRBV18 and TRBJ2-1, the CDR3 gives the full variable domain: NAGVMQNPRHLVRRRGQEARLRCSPMKGHSHVYWYRQLPEEGLKFMVYLQKENIIDESGMPKERFSAEFPKEGPSILRIQQVVRGDSAAYFCASSPGGGYNEQFFGPGTRLTVL.

The rearrangement uses TRBV7-6 and TRBJ1-4; D not resolved. V lost 2 bases and J lost 6, with 13 bases in between. Germline-derived CDR1 and CDR2 are SGHVS and FNYEAQ. There are 15 residues in the CDR3. The CDR3 sequence is CASSLMGGPDEKLFF. The CDR3 coding sequence is TGTGCCAGCAGCTTAATGGGAGGGCCGGATGAAAAACTGTTTTTT.

In this sample, this clone turned up once. The chain is built from TRBV12-3 or TRBV12-4 and TRBJ2-7; D remains unclear. V shed 7 bases and J shed 2 bases, with 9 bases lying between them. This CDR3 contains 12 residues. The DNA for the CDR3 is TGTGCCAGCACCCTGACACCCTACGAGCAGTACTTC. Residues: CASTLTPYEQYF.

The V call is TRBV2, the J call TRBJ2-2; D remains ambiguous. CDR3 size: 15 residues. Germline CDR1 reads SNHLY; CDR2 reads FYNNEI. Between the trimmed V and J ends, which lost 5 bases and 0 bases, there was a span of 10 bases. The CDR3 spells CASSIEATNTGELFF. The CDR3 coding sequence is TGTGCCAGCAGTATTGAGGCAACGAACACCGGGGAGCTGTTTTTT.

This sequence joins TRBV23-1 and TRBJ1-4; maybe TRBD1 (6 bases). TRBV23-1 is filed as an ORF, its function uncertain. The CDR3 is made up of 18 amino acids. V was trimmed by 7 bases and J by 2 bases, leaving 23 bases between them. For the CDR3, the DNA is TGCGCCAGCACCCATCGTCTGGGGGCTAGATCCACTAATGAAAAACTGTTTTTT. Its translation: CASTHRLGARSTNEKLFF.

The chain joins TRBV2 to TRBJ1-5; 8 bases fit TRBD1. The junction had 9 bases not matched to a gene; V was cut back by 7 bases and J by 4 bases. In germline, CDR1 is SNHLY, CDR2 FYNNEI. The CDR3 consists of 15 residues. This CDR3 is CASKQDRVQNQPQHF. CDR3 DNA sequence: TGTGCCAGCAAGCAGGACAGGGTTCAAAATCAGCCCCAGCATTTT.

The chain joins TRBV5-1 to TRBJ2-7; 11 nucleotides match TRBD1. The V gene's germline CDR1 is SGHRS and CDR2 YFSETQ. The CDR3 consists of 16 residues. V shed 1 base, J shed 2 bases, and the junction held 5 bases outside the gene matches. The CDR3 nucleotides read TGCGCCAGCAGCTTGATACCGGGACAGGGGGCCTACGAGCAGTACTTC. Translating gives CASSLIPGQGAYEQYF. Complete variable domain (other parts from reference TRBV5-1 and TRBJ2-7): KAGVTQTPRYLIKTRGQQVTLSCSPISGHRSVSWYQQTPGQGLQFLFEYFSETQRNKGNFPGRFSGRQFSNSRSEMNVSTLELGDSALYLCASSLIPGQGAYEQYFGPGTRLTVT.

This chain joins TRBV30 and TRBJ1-6; D not resolved. CDR3 length: 13 amino acids. The germline V gene encodes CDR1 GTSNPN and CDR2 SVGIG (reference sequence). V dropped 2 bases and J dropped 6 bases, with 8 bases sitting between them. As DNA, the CDR3 is TGTGCCTGGAGTCTGGGAGGTAATTCACCCCTCCACTTT. Amino acid sequence: CAWSLGGNSPLHF.

The chain joins TRBV7-9 to TRBJ2-1, with no clear D. Germline CDR1 reads SEHNR; CDR2 reads FQNEAQ (reference sequence). Between the trimmed V and J ends, which lost 1 base and 6 bases, there was a span of 7 bases. The CDR3 totals 13 residues. CDR3 nucleotide sequence: TGTGCCAGCAGCTTAGTGGTCAGCAATGAGCAGTTCTTC. Its protein product is CASSLVVSNEQFF.

The CDR3 reads CASSPPSYGYTF. For the CDR3, the DNA is TGTGCCAGCAGCCCCCCTTCTTATGGCTACACCTTC. J is TRBJ1-2 and V is TRBV7-8; no clear D gene. The germline CDR1 and CDR2 sequences are SGHVS and FQNEAQ. Trimming shortened V by 5 bases and J by 5 bases, and 9 bases separated the two germline ends. The CDR3 length is 12 residues.

The rearrangement links TRBV6-5 to TRBJ2-6; D remains unclear. CDR3 length: 15 amino acids. Germline V gene data show CDR1 as MNHEY and CDR2 as SVGAGI. Trimming removed 5 bases at V and 0 bases at J, with 8 bases between. The CDR3 DNA sequence: TGTGCCAGCAGTATAGAGTACTCTGGGGCCAACGTCCTGACTTTC. It yields the protein CASSIEYSGANVLTF.

V usage is TRBV29-1 and J usage is TRBJ2-3, with D tentatively TRBD1 (7 bases). CDR1 and CDR2 (germline): SQVTM, ANQGSEA. The CDR3 loop spans 14 amino acids. The CDR3 loop is CSISGGPLTDTQYF. CDR3 nucleotides: TGCAGTATATCAGGGGGGCCCCTCACAGATACGCAGTATTTT.

The chain combines TRBV27 with TRBJ2-3; TRBD2 agrees at 14 bases. CDR3 length: 18 residues. The germline gives CDR1 MNHEY, CDR2 SMNVEV (reference sequence). The V segment lost 6 bases and the J segment 6 bases; nucleotides outside the gene matches: 14. In DNA form, the CDR3 reads TGTGCCAGCAGCAATCATAGGACTAGCGGGGGGCCTTGGGATACGCAGTATTTT. It encodes CASSNHRTSGGPWDTQYF.

This chain uses TRBV3-1 (or the pseudogene TRBV3-2) with TRBJ2-5; TRBD1 might be the D (6 bases). The CDR3 consists of 16 residues. Germline CDR1 LGHDT, CDR2 YNNKEL (reference sequence). V was clipped by 4 bases and J by 7 bases, with 22 bases between them. CDR3 protein: CASSRETQTGQGTQYF. CDR3 in DNA: TGTGCCAGCAGCCGAGAAACCCAGACAGGTCAGGGGACCCAGTACTTC.

The chain combines TRBV4-1 with TRBJ2-7; 13 bases are a match to TRBD2. Germline trimming cut 4 bases from V and 2 bases from J; bases unmatched to any gene: 2. This CDR3 has 15 amino acids. From germline, CDR1 is MGHRA and CDR2 YSYEKL. CDR3 DNA sequence: TGCGCCAGCAGCCTCACTAGCGGGGGGGCCTACGAGCAGTACTTC. This sequence encodes CASSLTSGGAYEQYF.

Turning to this clone: At one of its ends the junction is not consistent with the germline gene, which may arise from a read error. J is TRBJ1-1 and V is TRBV2; a possible D gene is TRBD1 (5 bases). The CDR3 is made up of 15 amino acids. Germline V lookup: CDR1 SNHLY, CDR2 FYNNEI. The CDR3 here is CASSEDRGRGTEAFF. CDR3 coding DNA: TGTGCCAGCAGCGAAGACCGGGGTCGGGGGACTGAAGCTTTCTTT.

The V and J genes are TRBV27 and TRBJ1-2; no definite D call. The CDR3 extends over 12 amino acids. CDR1 MNHEY and CDR2 SMNVEV come from the germline V gene (reference sequence). The V and J ends lost 6 bases and 6 bases respectively, with 11 bases between them. CDR3 DNA sequence: TGTGCCAGCAGGGGAGGTTGGGATGGCTACACCTTC. This translates into CASRGGWDGYTF.

The rearrangement joins TRBV10-3 to TRBJ1-1, with 8 nucleotides matching TRBD1. The CDR3 covers 13 residues. Germline V lookup: CDR1 ENHRY, CDR2 SYGVKD. Trimming cost V 11 bases and J 5 bases; bases outside gene matches: 10. The CDR3 protein is CASAPTGETEAFF. The CDR3 DNA follows: TGTGCCTCCGCTCCGACAGGGGAAACTGAAGCTTTCTTT.

This CDR3 reads CASSSIIRTGANSPLHF. The CDR3 DNA reads as TGTGCCAGCAGTTCCATAATACGGACAGGGGCAAATTCACCCCTCCACTTT. The V call is TRBV6-2 or TRBV6-3, the J call TRBJ1-6; 9 positions agree with TRBD1. The germline gives CDR1 MNHEY, CDR2 SVGEGT. The CDR3 is made up of 17 amino acids. The trim removed 4 bases at V and 7 bases at J, leaving 11 bases unmatched.

The chain recombines TRBV6-5 with TRBJ1-1; D gene unclear. Per the germline V gene, CDR1 is MNHEY and CDR2 is SVGAGI. This CDR3 has 12 residues. The germline V and J ends were trimmed by 7 bases and 4 bases, with 10 bases remaining between them. CDR3 region: CASTGVRTEAFF. The CDR3, as DNA: TGTGCCAGCACCGGGGTTCGCACTGAAGCTTTCTTT.

The chain combines TRBV4-1 with TRBJ1-1; D remains unclear. The length of the CDR3 is 14 residues. The V end lost 5 bases, the J end lost 5 bases, and 15 bases lay between the germline ends. Germline CDR1 and CDR2: MGHRA and YSYEKL. CDR3 sequence reads: CASSNNVGRTEAFF. The CDR3 DNA is TGCGCCAGCAGCAACAATGTTGGGAGGACTGAAGCTTTCTTT.

In its sample, this clone was seen a few times. V is TRBV10-3 and J is TRBJ2-7; the D gene is possibly TRBD2 (5 bases). Germline CDR1 and CDR2: ENHRY and SYGVKD. The CDR3 is made up of 12 amino acids. Trimming left V 4 bases short and J 4 bases short, with 8 bases between. DNA of the CDR3: TGTGCCATCAGTGCCCGGGGATACGAGCAGTACTTC. Residues: CAISARGYEQYF.

The sample holds a few counts of this clone. The J gene is TRBJ2-2, the V gene TRBV19; 7 positions match TRBD1. The CDR3 consists of 15 residues. The V and J ends lost 7 bases and 6 bases, in that order; junction bases with no gene match: 11. CDR1 is LNHDA and CDR2 is SQIVND in the germline V gene (reference sequence). The CDR3 nucleotides are TGTGCCAGTAAAACTATAGGACAGGAATCCGGGGAGCTGTTTTTT. Translation: CASKTIGQESGELFF.